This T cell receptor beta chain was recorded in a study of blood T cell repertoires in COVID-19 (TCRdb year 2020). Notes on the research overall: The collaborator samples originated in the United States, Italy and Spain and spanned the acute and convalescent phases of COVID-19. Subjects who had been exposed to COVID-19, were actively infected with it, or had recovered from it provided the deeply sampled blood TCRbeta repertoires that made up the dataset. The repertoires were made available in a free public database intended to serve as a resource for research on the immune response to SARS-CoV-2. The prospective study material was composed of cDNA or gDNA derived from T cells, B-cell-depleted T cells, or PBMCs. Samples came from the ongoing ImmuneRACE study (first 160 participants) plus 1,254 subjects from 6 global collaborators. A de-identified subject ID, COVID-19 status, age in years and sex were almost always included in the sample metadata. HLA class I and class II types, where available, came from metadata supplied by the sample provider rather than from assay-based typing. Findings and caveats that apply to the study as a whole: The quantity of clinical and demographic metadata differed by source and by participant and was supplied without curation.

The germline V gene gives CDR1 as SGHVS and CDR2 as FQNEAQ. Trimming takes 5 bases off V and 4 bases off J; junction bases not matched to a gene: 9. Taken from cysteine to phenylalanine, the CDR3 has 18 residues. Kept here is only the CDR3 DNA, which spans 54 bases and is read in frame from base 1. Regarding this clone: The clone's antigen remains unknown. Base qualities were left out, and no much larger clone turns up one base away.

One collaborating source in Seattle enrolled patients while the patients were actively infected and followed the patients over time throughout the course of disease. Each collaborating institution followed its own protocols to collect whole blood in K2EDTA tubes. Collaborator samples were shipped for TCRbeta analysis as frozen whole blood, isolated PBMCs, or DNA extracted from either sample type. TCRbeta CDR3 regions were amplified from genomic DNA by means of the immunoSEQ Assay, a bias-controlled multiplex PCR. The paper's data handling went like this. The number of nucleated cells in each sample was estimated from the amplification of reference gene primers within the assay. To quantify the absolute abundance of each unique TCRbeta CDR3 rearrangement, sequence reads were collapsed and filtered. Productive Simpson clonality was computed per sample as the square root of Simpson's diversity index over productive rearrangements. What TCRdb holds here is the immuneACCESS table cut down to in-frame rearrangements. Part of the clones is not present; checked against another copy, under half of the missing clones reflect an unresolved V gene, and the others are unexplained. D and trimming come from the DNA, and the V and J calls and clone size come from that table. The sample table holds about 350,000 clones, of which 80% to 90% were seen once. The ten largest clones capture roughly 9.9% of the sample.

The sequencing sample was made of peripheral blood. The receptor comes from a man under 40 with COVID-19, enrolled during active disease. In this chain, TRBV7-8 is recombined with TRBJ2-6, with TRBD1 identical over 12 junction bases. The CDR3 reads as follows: CASSIPGQGAHGANVLTF. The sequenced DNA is TGTGCCAGCAGCATTCCGGGACAGGGGGCGCACGGGGCCAACGTCCTGACTTTC.